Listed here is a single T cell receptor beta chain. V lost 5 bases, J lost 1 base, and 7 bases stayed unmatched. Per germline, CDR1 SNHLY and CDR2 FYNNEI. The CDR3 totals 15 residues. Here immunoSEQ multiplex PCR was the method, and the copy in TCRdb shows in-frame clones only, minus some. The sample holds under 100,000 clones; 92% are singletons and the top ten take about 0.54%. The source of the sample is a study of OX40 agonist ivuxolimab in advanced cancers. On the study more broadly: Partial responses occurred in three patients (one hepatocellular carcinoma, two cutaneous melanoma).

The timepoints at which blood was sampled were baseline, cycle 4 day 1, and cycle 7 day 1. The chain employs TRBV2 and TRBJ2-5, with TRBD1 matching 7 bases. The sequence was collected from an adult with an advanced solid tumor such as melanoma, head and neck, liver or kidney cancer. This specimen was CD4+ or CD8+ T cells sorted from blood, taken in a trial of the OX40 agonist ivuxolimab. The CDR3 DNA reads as TGTGCCAGCAGTATCACAGGGGAACTCCAAGAGACCCAGTACTTC. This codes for CASSITGELQETQYF.